This T cell receptor (beta chain) derives from a study of beta chain features in type 1 diabetes (dated by TCRdb to 2017 to 2018). About the study as a whole: Mean age, gender distribution, total cell number and subset yield were not different between patients and healthy donors. A total of 85 million to 140 million sorted cells were examined across all samples, and a strong correlation was observed between cell number per subset and RNA yield. The study compared the TCRB repertoires of sorted circulating CD4+ T cell subsets in recently diagnosed type 1 diabetes patients with those in matched healthy donors. Whereas all 30 or so donors provided naive and central memory subsets, regulatory and stem cell-like memory subsets were isolated from just 8 patients and about eight healthy donors. General study outcomes and caveats: HLA sub-analyses involved small numbers of individuals, so any influence of HLA type on TCRB rearrangement remained unresolved. Patients with type 1 diabetes made fewer insertions and deleted more nucleotides at VDJ recombination sites, implying thymic rearrangement abnormalities. In all four CD4+ subsets, TCRB CDR3 length was moderately but significantly shorter in type 1 diabetes patients. Shorter templates might be favored by PCR, yet because patient and control samples were amplified and corrected together, any such skew would affect both groups equally. Naive, central memory and regulatory TCRB repertoires appeared to be more alike among patients than among healthy donors. Sequencing cDNA rather than genomic DNA could over-represent highly expressing activated cells, although activation and CD3 levels did not differ between groups.

From each donor, a single peripheral blood sample of 100 to 150 mL on average was drawn into heparinised tubes. Using a panel that included CD45RO, CCR7, CD25, CD127, CD95 and CD27, naive, central memory, regulatory and stem cell-like memory CD4+ T cells were sorted on a BD FACSAria II. A purity above 95% was achieved for all sorted populations. Right away, PBMCs were isolated by Lymphoprep density gradient centrifugation and were stained directly, with no culture step. So that batch effects would be minimized, each experiment stained and sorted samples in pairs, pairing one healthy donor with one patient. The CDR3 holds 15 amino acids from the cysteine to the phenylalanine. Of the read, only the CDR3 DNA is kept; its 45 bases are in frame from base 1. The germline V end is reduced by 2 bases and the J end by 8 bases; junction bases left unmatched: 7. CDR1 LGHNA and CDR2 YSLEER were looked up in the germline V gene.

The entire isolated RNA was reverse transcribed using the High Capacity cDNA Reverse Transcription Kit, and thus expressed TCRB transcripts were sequenced. Naive, central memory and regulatory T cell samples underwent deep immunoSEQ sequencing, averaging about 3.57 million total reads per sample. Sorted cells were lysed in RLT buffer and RNA was extracted with DNase-treated RNeasy Micro or Mini kits, depending on cell number. Each cell subset was processed on its own to prevent cross-contamination, while patient and healthy donor samples were processed together. TCRB sequences were amplified from cDNA with the immunoSEQ multiplex PCR, producing 87-bp fragments spanning the CDR3 region. Sequencing of the amplicons was performed on the Illumina HiSeq platform. The published analysis was carried out like this. Synthetic template baselines were used to correct PCR bias computationally, reads within Hamming distance 2 were collapsed together, and singletons that could not be merged were discarded. Reads were aligned against IMGT to assign V, D and J genes, CDR3 length and insertions or deletions at six rearrangement sites. Within each subset, clonotype counts were normalized to sorted cell number, after which true diversity and Gini coefficients were computed with the tcR R package. The overlap coefficient, calculated on TCRB nucleotide sequences, was used to measure repertoire sharing. Out-of-frame TCRB sequences from naive cells were analyzed to stand in for the pre-selection repertoire. TCRdb carries this immuneACCESS record with in-frame sequences only. Its versions omit some clonotypes, under half of them owing to an unresolved V gene in the studies checked, with the rest unexplained. D and trimming come from the DNA, and the V and J calls and clone size come from that table. The sample table records 810,000 or so clones; roughly 17% of these occur just once. The top ten clonotypes cover 0.023% of the sample.

This clone was picked up a small number of times. It has no known antigen specificity. Base quality data are lacking; no much larger clone is found one base away. Sequenced: naive CD4+ T cells from blood. Explained via the paper, the cell subset or site label denotes: true naive CD4+ T cells. The V and J segments used are TRBV4-3 and TRBJ2-1; 9 central nucleotides agree with TRBD1. The sequence came from a young woman in good health. DNA sequence: TGCGCCAGCAGCCAATTTGACAGGGGGATCTATGAGCAGTTCTTC. This translates into CASSQFDRGIYEQFF.